A selection of T cell receptor beta chains follows, all from one sample in a study of shared clonotypes between healthy human individuals. Clones were sequenced by immunoSEQ multiplex PCR, and TCRdb holds only the in-frame ones, with some missing. The repertoire includes approximately 1,000,000 clones, approximately 80% of them detected once, and over 0.8% sits in the top ten. Sequenced sample: memory CD4+ T cells from PBMCs. All receptors derive from a man younger than 30 in good health. Some clones in this sample may be carry-over from other donors' samples. Each CDR3 is given with its conserved first and last residue. Fields, in order: clone size, J gene, D gene, V gene, CDR3 protein, CDR3 DNA. A D gene is named only where the DNA matches it firmly. Only some rows state a clone size, as once, few, many or a class for expanded clones.

abundance: NA; j_gene: TRBJ2-3; d_gene: NA; v_gene: TRBV5-8; CDR3aa: CASSLNTGLRTDTQYF; CDR3nt: TGTGCCAGCAGCCTCAACACCGGACTACGCACAGATACGCAGTATTTT
abundance: NA; j_gene: TRBJ1-2; d_gene: TRBD1; v_gene: TRBV7-9; CDR3aa: CASSRILGTAYGYTF; CDR3nt: TGTGCCAGCAGCCGCATATTAGGGACAGCCTATGGCTACACCTTC
abundance: NA; j_gene: TRBJ2-7; d_gene: TRBD2; v_gene: TRBV6-1; CDR3aa: CASSVAGLAGGFYEQYF; CDR3nt: TGTGCCAGCAGTGTGGCTGGACTAGCGGGAGGTTTTTACGAGCAGTACTTC
abundance: NA; j_gene: TRBJ1-2; d_gene: NA; v_gene: TRBV18; CDR3aa: CASSPAAGGLRLANYGYTF; CDR3nt: TGTGCCAGCTCACCGGCCGCGGGGGGACTTCGTTTAGCTAACTATGGCTACACCTTC
abundance: NA; j_gene: TRBJ1-5; d_gene: TRBD1; v_gene: TRBV19; CDR3aa: CASSPLIGQGNQPQHF; CDR3nt: TGTGCCAGTAGTCCACTAATAGGACAGGGGAATCAGCCCCAGCATTTT
abundance: NA; j_gene: TRBJ2-2; d_gene: NA; v_gene: TRBV5-5; CDR3aa: CASSYRGPGELFF; CDR3nt: TGTGCCAGCAGCTATAGGGGCCCCGGGGAGCTGTTTTTT
abundance: once; j_gene: TRBJ1-5; d_gene: NA; v_gene: TRBV27; CDR3aa: CASSLRQSGVGSPQHF; CDR3nt: TGTGCCAGCAGTTTAAGACAGAGCGGCGTCGGTTCCCCCCAGCATTTT
abundance: NA; j_gene: TRBJ2-2; d_gene: NA; v_gene: TRBV19; CDR3aa: CASSTTPNTGELFF; CDR3nt: TGTGCCAGTAGTACGACTCCGAACACCGGGGAGCTGTTTTTT
abundance: NA; j_gene: TRBJ2-5; d_gene: NA; v_gene: TRBV4-1; CDR3aa: CASSPSSNQETQYF; CDR3nt: TGCGCCAGCAGCCCCTCAAGTAACCAAGAGACCCAGTACTTC
abundance: NA; j_gene: TRBJ2-2; d_gene: NA; v_gene: TRBV19; CDR3aa: CASSTGRPGTGELFF; CDR3nt: TGTGCCAGTAGTACGGGACGGCCGGGCACCGGGGAGCTGTTTTTT
abundance: NA; j_gene: TRBJ1-5; d_gene: TRBD1; v_gene: TRBV6-1; CDR3aa: CASSARKGAGQPQHF; CDR3nt: TGTGCCAGCAGCGCCAGGAAGGGGGCAGGTCAGCCCCAGCATTTT
abundance: NA; j_gene: TRBJ2-3; d_gene: NA; v_gene: TRBV2; CDR3aa: CASSPPFRVGGGLTQYF; CDR3nt: TGTGCCAGCAGTCCCCCCTTCCGGGTAGGGGGGGGGCTTACGCAGTATTTT
abundance: NA; j_gene: TRBJ1-2; d_gene: TRBD1; v_gene: TRBV29-1; CDR3aa: CSDFRAGGLNGYTF; CDR3nt: TGCAGCGACTTCCGTGCAGGGGGCCTTAATGGCTACACCTTC
abundance: NA; j_gene: TRBJ1-3; d_gene: NA; v_gene: TRBV28; CDR3aa: CAAGRAAGNTIYF; CDR3nt: TGTGCTGCAGGGAGGGCGGCAGGAAACACCATATATTTT
abundance: NA; j_gene: TRBJ2-3; d_gene: TRBD1; v_gene: TRBV27; CDR3aa: CASSRDRDTDTQYF; CDR3nt: TGTGCCAGCAGCCGGGACAGGGACACAGATACGCAGTATTTT